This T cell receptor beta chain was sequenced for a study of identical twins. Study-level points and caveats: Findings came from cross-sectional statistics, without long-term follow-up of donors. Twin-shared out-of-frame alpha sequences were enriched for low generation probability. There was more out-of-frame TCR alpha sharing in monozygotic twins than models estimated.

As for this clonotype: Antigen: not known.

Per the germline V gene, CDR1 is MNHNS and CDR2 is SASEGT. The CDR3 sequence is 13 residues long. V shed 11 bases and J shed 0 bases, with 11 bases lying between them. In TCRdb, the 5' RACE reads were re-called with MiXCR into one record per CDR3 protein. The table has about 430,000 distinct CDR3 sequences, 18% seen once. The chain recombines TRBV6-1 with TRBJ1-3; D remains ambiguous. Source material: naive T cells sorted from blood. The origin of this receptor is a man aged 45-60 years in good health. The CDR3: CASSARSGNTIYF. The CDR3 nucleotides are TGTGCCTCCAGCGCGCGCTCTGGAAACACCATATATTTT.